A selection of T cell receptor beta chains follows, all from one sample in a study of blood T cell repertoires in COVID-19. Method: immunoSEQ multiplex PCR; TCRdb's copy keeps in-frame clones and lacks some. The table has 200,000 or so clones, around 83% seen once. The sequenced sample consisted of peripheral blood. These receptors were collected from a man between 35 and 55 years old who had recovered from COVID-19. Each CDR3 is given with its conserved first and last residue. D genes are given only for firm matches. Not all rows give a size; the values are once, few, many and, for expanded clones, a class.

TRBD2 | TRBJ2-5 | . | TRBV7-2 | TGTGCCAGCAGCTTAGGAGGCCTAGCGGGGGGGAAAGAGACCCAGTACTTC | CASSLGGLAGGKETQYF
. | TRBJ1-2 | few | TRBV4-1 | TGCGCCAGCAGCCAAGCTGGGGCAGGCTATGGCTACACCTTC | CASSQAGAGYGYTF
. | TRBJ1-5 | . | TRBV11-3 | TGTGCCAGCAGCCACCAGACAAGGCCGGCTCAGCCCCAGCATTTT | CASSHQTRPAQPQHF
. | TRBJ1-1 | . | TRBV30 | TGTGCCTGGATTCCGGGGAGAGGGTACACTGAAGCTTTCTTT | CAWIPGRGYTEAFF
. | TRBJ1-4 | . | TRBV4-3 | TGCGCCAGCAGCAGGAACAGTGGTGAAAAACTGTTTTTT | CASSRNSGEKLFF
. | TRBJ2-3 | . | TRBV5-4 | TGTGCCAGCAGCTCCCGGGCGGGGGATACGCAGTATTTT | CASSSRAGDTQYF
. | TRBJ1-1 | . | TRBV25-1 | TGTGCCAGCAGTATCTTTTGGGCCCACACATTT | CASSIFWAHTF
. | TRBJ1-6 | . | TRBV25-1 | TGTGCCAGCAGTTACCGGGTCGCTAATTCACCCCTCCACTTT | CASSYRVANSPLHF
TRBD2 | TRBJ2-3 | . | TRBV30 | TGTGCCTGGAGTGTACGAGCGGGGATCACAGATACGCAGTATTTT | CAWSVRAGITDTQYF
. | TRBJ2-5 | . | TRBV5-4 | TGTGCCAGCAGCCTCGAGACAGGCCTTCAAGAGACCCAGTACTTC | CASSLETGLQETQYF
TRBD2 | TRBJ2-1 | few | TRBV4-1 | TGCGCCAGCAGCCAAGAGGGAGGGAACATCGAGAATGAGCAGTTCTTC | CASSQEGGNIENEQFF
TRBD2 | TRBJ2-7 | . | TRBV7-2 | TGTGCCAGCAGCTACCGAGTACGGGAGGGCTACGAGCAGTACTTC | CASSYRVREGYEQYF
. | TRBJ1-1 | few | TRBV18 | TGTGCCAGCTCACTCCAGAATCAGAACACTGAAGCTTTCTTT | CASSLQNQNTEAFF
. | TRBJ2-3 | . | TRBV12-3/TRBV12-4 | TGTGCCAGCAGTTTATCAGGGGTGGATACGCAGTATTTT | CASSLSGVDTQYF
. | TRBJ1-6 | . | TRBV18 | TGTGCCAGCTCACCAAATGGGGGGACCAATTCACCCCTCCACTTT | CASSPNGGTNSPLHF
. | TRBJ1-4 | . | TRBV19 | TGTGCCAGTAGTATCCGCGGCCCAACTAATGAAAAACTGTTTTTT | CASSIRGPTNEKLFF
. | TRBJ2-7 | once | TRBV27 | TGTGCCAGCAGAAGAGGGGGTGCGGTAAACTCCTACGAGCAGTACTTC | CASRRGGAVNSYEQYF
TRBD1 | TRBJ1-6 | . | TRBV15 | TGTGCCACCAGCCGGGACAGGGGGATTTCACCCCTCCACTTT | CATSRDRGISPLHF
. | TRBJ2-7 | . | TRBV18 | TGTGCCAGCTCAGAAGGACAGTCCCAAGTATGGCAGTACTTC | CASSEGQSQVWQYF
. | TRBJ2-1 | . | TRBV3-1/TRBV3-2 | TGTGCCAGCAGCCATCCCTTTCATGAGCAGTTCTTC | CASSHPFHEQFF
TRBD1 | TRBJ1-5 | . | TRBV12-5 | TGTGCTAGTGGTTTGGGAGACAGGGCTAGCAATCAGCCCCAGCATTTT | CASGLGDRASNQPQHF
. | TRBJ1-2 | few | TRBV4-3 | TGCGCCAGCAGCCAAGATCTAGCGAGAGGGGGGGACTATGGCTACACCTTC | CASSQDLARGGDYGYTF
. | TRBJ2-2 | few | TRBV11-2 | TGTGCCAGCAGCTCCCTCGGGTCGAACACCGGGGAGCTGTTTTTT | CASSSLGSNTGELFF
. | TRBJ1-1 | few | TRBV5-1 | TGCGCCAGCAGAAAGGACTTTAATGAAGCTTTCTTT | CASRKDFNEAFF
TRBD1 | TRBJ1-2 | . | TRBV5-4 | TGTGCCAGCAGCAGGGACAGGGGAAGCTATGGCTACACCTTC | CASSRDRGSYGYTF
TRBD1 | TRBJ1-5 | once | TRBV7-2 | TGTGCCAGCAGCGAATACAGGGGACGGGGACAGCCCCAGCATTTT | CASSEYRGRGQPQHF
TRBD1 | TRBJ1-2 | . | TRBV9 | TGTGCCAGCAGCGTGACGGGACAGAACTATGGCTACACCTTC | CASSVTGQNYGYTF
. | TRBJ2-3 | once | TRBV10-3 | TGTGCCATCAGTTCTTTGGAGGCAACAGATACGCAGTATTTT | CAISSLEATDTQYF
. | TRBJ2-3 | . | TRBV20-1 | TGCAGTGCTAGTTCGATGGGGGGGGGCTTTAGCACAGATACGCAGTATTTT | CSASSMGGGFSTDTQYF
. | TRBJ2-7 | . | TRBV9 | TGTGCCAGCAGCGCCGGAGGGGCCACCTACGAGCAGTACTTC | CASSAGGATYEQYF
TRBD2 | TRBJ2-2 | few | TRBV5-1 | TGCGCCAGCAGCTCAAGCGGGACTCCCAGCGGCGGGGAGCTGTTTTTT | CASSSSGTPSGGELFF
TRBD1 | TRBJ1-2 | few | TRBV7-9 | TGTGCCAGCAGCTTAGCGGGGACAGCCCCCGGCTATGGCTACACCTTC | CASSLAGTAPGYGYTF
TRBD2 | TRBJ2-2 | . | TRBV5-4 | TGTGCCAGCAGCTTGATCAACGGGGGGGGCACCGGGGAGCTGTTTTTT | CASSLINGGGTGELFF
. | TRBJ2-7 | once | TRBV18 | TGTGCCAGCTCACCGGGACTGACCTCCTACGAGCAGTACTTC | CASSPGLTSYEQYF
TRBD1 | TRBJ1-6 | once | TRBV19 | TGTGCCAGTAGTGGGTTAGGGGGCGAGAATTCACCCCTCCACTTT | CASSGLGGENSPLHF
TRBD1 | TRBJ1-1 | . | TRBV7-8 | TGTGCCAGCAGCTTAGCCCCCGGGACAGGTTTGAACACTGAAGCTTTCTTT | CASSLAPGTGLNTEAFF
TRBD2 | TRBJ2-5 | once | TRBV11-2 | TGTGCCAGCAGCTTAGATGGGGGGGGTAAAGAGACCCAGTACTTC | CASSLDGGGKETQYF
. | TRBJ2-1 | . | TRBV7-2 | TGTGCCAGCAGCGCATGGAGGGCGAGCTCCTACAATGAGCAGTTCTTC | CASSAWRASSYNEQFF
TRBD1 | TRBJ2-2 | few | TRBV27 | TGTGCCAGCAGTTCCGGACAGGGAAGTGGTAACACCGGGGAGCTGTTTTTT | CASSSGQGSGNTGELFF
TRBD2 | TRBJ2-7 | . | TRBV27 | TGTGCCAGCAGGAGGGCCCTAGCGGCTTCCGAGCAGTACTTC | CASRRALAASEQYF
. | TRBJ2-7 | . | TRBV6-2/TRBV6-3 | TGTGCCAGCAGTTACGAGGAGGGCTCCTACGAGCAGTACTTC | CASSYEEGSYEQYF
. | TRBJ1-4 | . | TRBV4-3 | TGCGCCAGCAGCCAAGAATTAGAGGGAGGTAATGAAAAACTGTTTTTT | CASSQELEGGNEKLFF
. | TRBJ2-2 | . | TRBV7-2 | TGTGCCAGCAGCTTAAACGGTGCTCCGAACACCGGGGAGCTGTTTTTT | CASSLNGAPNTGELFF
. | TRBJ1-2 | . | TRBV15 | TGTGCCACCAGCAGGGGCGCGTCTACTAACTATGGCTACACCTTC | CATSRGASTNYGYTF
TRBD1 | TRBJ1-1 | . | TRBV5-1 | TGCGCCAGCAGTGTTAGGGGGCAGGGCACTGAAGCTTTCTTT | CASSVRGQGTEAFF
TRBD1 | TRBJ1-2 | . | TRBV25-1 | TGTGCCAGCAGTGAGTTCGGGACAGGGGGCTTCGTTGGGGATGGCTACACCTTC | CASSEFGTGGFVGDGYTF
. | TRBJ2-5 | . | TRBV7-6 | TGTGCCAGCAGCTTAGCCTCGCGGGGGACCCAGTACTTC | CASSLASRGTQYF
. | TRBJ1-2 | once | TRBV29-1 | TGCAGCGTTGTTTGGGGGCCTCTGGGGGGCTACACCTTC | CSVVWGPLGGYTF
. | TRBJ1-1 | . | TRBV3-1/TRBV3-2 | TGTGCCACCTTACAGGGTGAGAACACTGAAGCTTTCTTT | CATLQGENTEAFF
. | TRBJ1-1 | . | TRBV5-1 | TGCGCCAGCAGCTTGGACGGGATGAACACTGAAGCTTTCTTT | CASSLDGMNTEAFF
TRBD2 | TRBJ2-1 | . | TRBV5-5 | TGTGCCAGCAGACCCGGGACTAACTCCTACAATGAGCAGTTCTTC | CASRPGTNSYNEQFF
. | TRBJ2-7 | few | TRBV7-8 | TGTGCCAGCAGCTTGTCGGGCTACGAGCAGTACTTC | CASSLSGYEQYF
TRBD1 | TRBJ2-7 | . | TRBV30 | TGTGCCTGGAGTGGACAGGGGGCCTACGAGCAGTACTTC | CAWSGQGAYEQYF
TRBD1 | TRBJ2-7 | . | TRBV7-2 | TGTGCCAGCAGCACCAGCTGGGACAGCTCCTACGAGCAGTACTTC | CASSTSWDSSYEQYF
. | TRBJ1-2 | . | TRBV19 | TGTGCCAGTAGTATGGTCTTGGAGGGCCGCTATGGCTACACCTTC | CASSMVLEGRYGYTF
TRBD2 | TRBJ2-3 | . | TRBV3-1/TRBV3-2 | TGTGCCAGCAGCCCGAGGTGGACTAGCGGGGGTTTAGATACGCAGTATTTT | CASSPRWTSGGLDTQYF
. | TRBJ2-7 | once | TRBV10-1 | TGCGCCAGCAGCCAAGAGACAGGCGTCTACGAGCAGTACTTC | CASSQETGVYEQYF
. | TRBJ1-6 | . | TRBV7-9 | TGTGCCAGCAGCGTGTGGGACTCCCTAGGCCCCCTCCACTTT | CASSVWDSLGPLHF
TRBD2 | TRBJ2-5 | . | TRBV5-1 | TGCGCCAGCAGCTTGGAGCGGGGGCCTCCTTTAGAGACCCAGTACTTC | CASSLERGPPLETQYF
. | TRBJ1-6 | . | TRBV6-1 | TGTGCCAGCAGTGATCTCAATTCACCCCTCCACTTT | CASSDLNSPLHF